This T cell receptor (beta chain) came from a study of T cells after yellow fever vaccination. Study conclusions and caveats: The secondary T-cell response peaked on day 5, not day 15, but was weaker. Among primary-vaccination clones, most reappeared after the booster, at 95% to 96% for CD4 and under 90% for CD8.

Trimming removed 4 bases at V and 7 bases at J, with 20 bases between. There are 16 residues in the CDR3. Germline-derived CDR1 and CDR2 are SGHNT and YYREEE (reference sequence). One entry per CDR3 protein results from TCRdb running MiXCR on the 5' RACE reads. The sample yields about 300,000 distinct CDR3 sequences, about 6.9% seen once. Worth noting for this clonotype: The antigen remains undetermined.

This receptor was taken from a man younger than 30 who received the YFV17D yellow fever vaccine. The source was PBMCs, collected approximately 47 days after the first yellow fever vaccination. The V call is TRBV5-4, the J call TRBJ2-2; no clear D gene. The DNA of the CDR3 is TGTGCCAGCAGCACACAACAGCCCCTTGGTGTCGGGGAGCTGTTTTTT. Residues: CASSTQQPLGVGELFF.